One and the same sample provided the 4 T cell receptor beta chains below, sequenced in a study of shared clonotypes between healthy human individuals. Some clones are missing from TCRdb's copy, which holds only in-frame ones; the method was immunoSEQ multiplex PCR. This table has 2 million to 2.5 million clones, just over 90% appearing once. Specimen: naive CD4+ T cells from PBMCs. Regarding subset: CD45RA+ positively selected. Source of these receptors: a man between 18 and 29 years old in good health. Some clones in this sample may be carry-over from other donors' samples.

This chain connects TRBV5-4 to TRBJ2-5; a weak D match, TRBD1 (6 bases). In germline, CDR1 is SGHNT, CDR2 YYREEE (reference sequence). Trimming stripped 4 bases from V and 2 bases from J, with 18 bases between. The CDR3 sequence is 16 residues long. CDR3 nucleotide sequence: TGTGCCAGCAGCGCATACAGACAGGCGAGACAAGAGACCCAGTACTTC. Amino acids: CASSAYRQARQETQYF.

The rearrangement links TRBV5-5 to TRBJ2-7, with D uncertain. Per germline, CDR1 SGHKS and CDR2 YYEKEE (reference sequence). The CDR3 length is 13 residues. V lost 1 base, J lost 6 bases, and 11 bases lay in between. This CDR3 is CASSLHIPSEQYF. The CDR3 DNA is TGTGCCAGCAGCTTGCATATCCCCTCCGAGCAGTACTTC.

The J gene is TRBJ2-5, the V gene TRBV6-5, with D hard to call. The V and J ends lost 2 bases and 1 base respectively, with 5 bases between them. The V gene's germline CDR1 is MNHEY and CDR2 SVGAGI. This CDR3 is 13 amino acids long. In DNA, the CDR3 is TGTGCCAGCAGTTACATAGGCCAAGAGACCCAGTACTTC. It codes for CASSYIGQETQYF.

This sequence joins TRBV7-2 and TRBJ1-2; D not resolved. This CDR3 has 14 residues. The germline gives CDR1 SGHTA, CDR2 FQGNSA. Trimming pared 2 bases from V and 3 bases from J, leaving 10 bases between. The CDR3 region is CASSLSRSDYGYTF. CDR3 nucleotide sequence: TGTGCCAGCAGCTTAAGTAGGTCGGACTATGGCTACACCTTC.